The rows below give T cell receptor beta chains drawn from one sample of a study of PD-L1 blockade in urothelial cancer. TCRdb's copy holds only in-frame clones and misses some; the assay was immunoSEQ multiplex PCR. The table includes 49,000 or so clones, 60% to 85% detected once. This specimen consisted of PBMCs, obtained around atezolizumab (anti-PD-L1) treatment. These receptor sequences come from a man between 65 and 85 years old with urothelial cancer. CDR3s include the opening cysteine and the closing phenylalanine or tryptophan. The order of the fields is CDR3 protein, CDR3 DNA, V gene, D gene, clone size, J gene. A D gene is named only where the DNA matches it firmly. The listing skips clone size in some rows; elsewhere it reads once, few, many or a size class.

cdr3_aa: CASAEREGNQYF; cdr3_nt: TGTGCCAGTGCCGAGCGGGAAGGAAACCAGTACTTC; v_call: TRBV19; d_call: TRBD2; clone_size: NA; j_call: TRBJ2-5
cdr3_aa: CASSPVGAEAYEQYF; cdr3_nt: TGTGCCAGCAGCCCCGTGGGCGCAGAAGCCTACGAGCAGTACTTC; v_call: TRBV5-8; d_call: NA; clone_size: NA; j_call: TRBJ2-7
cdr3_aa: CASSADRQGASEQYF; cdr3_nt: TGTGCCAGCAGTGCCGATAGACAGGGGGCGAGTGAGCAGTACTTC; v_call: TRBV2; d_call: TRBD1; clone_size: NA; j_call: TRBJ2-7
cdr3_aa: CASSIVAGTPYNEQFF; cdr3_nt: TGTGCCAGTAGTATTGTGGCGGGAACACCCTACAATGAGCAGTTCTTC; v_call: TRBV19; d_call: NA; clone_size: few; j_call: TRBJ2-1
cdr3_aa: CASTLDLLSGSEQFF; cdr3_nt: TGTGCCAGCACCCTGGACTTACTATCTGGGAGTGAGCAGTTCTTC; v_call: TRBV6-1; d_call: NA; clone_size: NA; j_call: TRBJ2-1
cdr3_aa: CASSQTRNYGYTF; cdr3_nt: TGTGCCAGCAGCCAAACACGAAACTATGGCTACACCTTC; v_call: TRBV28; d_call: NA; clone_size: NA; j_call: TRBJ1-2
cdr3_aa: CSASPGGSHEQYF; cdr3_nt: TGCAGCGCCTCCCCCGGCGGAAGCCACGAGCAGTACTTC; v_call: TRBV29-1; d_call: NA; clone_size: NA; j_call: TRBJ2-7
cdr3_aa: CASSYRGRNYGYTF; cdr3_nt: TGTGCCAGCAGCTACAGGGGACGGAACTATGGCTACACCTTC; v_call: TRBV5-4; d_call: TRBD1; clone_size: NA; j_call: TRBJ1-2
cdr3_aa: CASSQDIRGPTGQETQYF; cdr3_nt: TGCGCCAGCAGCCAAGATATCAGGGGCCCTACGGGCCAAGAGACCCAGTACTTC; v_call: TRBV4-1; d_call: NA; clone_size: NA; j_call: TRBJ2-5
cdr3_aa: CASSPYEINQPQHF; cdr3_nt: TGTGCCAGCAGCCCATACGAGATCAATCAGCCCCAGCATTTT; v_call: TRBV6-1; d_call: NA; clone_size: NA; j_call: TRBJ1-5
cdr3_aa: CASGTGENTEAFF; cdr3_nt: TGTGCCAGTGGAACAGGGGAGAACACTGAAGCTTTCTTT; v_call: TRBV28; d_call: TRBD1; clone_size: NA; j_call: TRBJ1-1
cdr3_aa: CASSIPGRDTYEQYF; cdr3_nt: TGTGCCAGTAGTATACCGGGGAGGGACACCTACGAGCAGTACTTC; v_call: TRBV19; d_call: NA; clone_size: NA; j_call: TRBJ2-7
cdr3_aa: CASSLSNRNTEAFF; cdr3_nt: TGCGCCAGCAGCTTGTCAAACAGGAACACTGAAGCTTTCTTT; v_call: TRBV5-1; d_call: NA; clone_size: NA; j_call: TRBJ1-1
cdr3_aa: CASSITSAVLTF; cdr3_nt: TGTGCCAGTAGTATAACTAGCGCCGTCCTGACTTTC; v_call: TRBV19; d_call: TRBD2; clone_size: NA; j_call: TRBJ2-6
cdr3_aa: CASSQDKFIYEQYF; cdr3_nt: TGTGCCAGCAGCCAGGACAAATTTATCTACGAGCAGTACTTC; v_call: TRBV27; d_call: NA; clone_size: NA; j_call: TRBJ2-7